The present T cell receptor beta chain was sequenced within a study of blood T cell repertoires in COVID-19. The assay was immunoSEQ multiplex PCR, and TCRdb's table has in-frame clones only and misses some. The sample has 100,000 to 150,000 clones; roughly nine tenths are singletons. Germline CDR1 and CDR2: LGHDT and YNNKEL (reference sequence). Losses at the gene ends were 5 bases for V and 8 bases for J; bases not matched to a gene: 5. This CDR3 is 13 amino acids long. Enrolled during active infection, Seattle patients were then followed longitudinally. The clonotype originates from a woman in her 70s with COVID-19, enrolled during active disease. This chain joins TRBV3-1 (or the pseudogene TRBV3-2) and TRBJ2-2; the match to TRBD1 covers 7 bases. Source material: peripheral blood. CDR3 nucleotides: TGTGCCAGCAGCGAGGGGACAGAAGGGGAGCTGTTTTTT. It encodes CASSEGTEGELFF.